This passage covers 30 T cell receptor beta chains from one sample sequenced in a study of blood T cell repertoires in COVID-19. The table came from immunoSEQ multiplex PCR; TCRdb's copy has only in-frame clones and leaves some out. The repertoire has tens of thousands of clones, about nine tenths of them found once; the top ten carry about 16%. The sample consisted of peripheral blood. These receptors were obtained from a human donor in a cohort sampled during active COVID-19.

The CDR3 DNA reads TGTGCCAGCAGTTACTCCCGGGAGAACACAAATGAGCAGTTCTTC. Translated, it gives CASSYSRENTNEQFF. V and J are TRBV6-6 and TRBJ2-1, with TRBD2 as a possible D gene (6 bases). V was trimmed by 0 bases and J by 7 bases, leaving 13 bases between them. The CDR3 loop spans 15 amino acids. Germline CDR1 reads MNHNY; CDR2 reads SVGAGI (reference sequence).

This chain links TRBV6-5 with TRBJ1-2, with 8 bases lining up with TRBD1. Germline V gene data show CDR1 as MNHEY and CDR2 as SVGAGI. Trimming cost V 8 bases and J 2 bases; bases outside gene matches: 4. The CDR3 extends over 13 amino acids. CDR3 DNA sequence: TGTGCCAGCGGACAGGGAGGGAACTATGGCTACACCTTC. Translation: CASGQGGNYGYTF.

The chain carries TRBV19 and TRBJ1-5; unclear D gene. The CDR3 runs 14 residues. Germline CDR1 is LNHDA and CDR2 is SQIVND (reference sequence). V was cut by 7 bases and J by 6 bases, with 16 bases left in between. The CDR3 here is CASTMSGFTQPQHF. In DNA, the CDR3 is TGTGCCAGTACCATGTCGGGGTTTACTCAGCCCCAGCATTTT.

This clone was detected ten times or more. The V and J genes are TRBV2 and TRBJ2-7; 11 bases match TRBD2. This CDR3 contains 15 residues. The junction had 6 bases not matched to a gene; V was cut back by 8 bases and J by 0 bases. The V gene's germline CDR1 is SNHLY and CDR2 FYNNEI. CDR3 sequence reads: CASGGSGRASYEQYF. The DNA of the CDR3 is TGTGCCAGCGGAGGTAGCGGGAGGGCCTCCTACGAGCAGTACTTC.

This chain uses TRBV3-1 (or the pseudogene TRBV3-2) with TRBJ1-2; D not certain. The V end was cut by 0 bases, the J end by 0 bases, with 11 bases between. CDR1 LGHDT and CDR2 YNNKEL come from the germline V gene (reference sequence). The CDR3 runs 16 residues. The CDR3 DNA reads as TGTGCCAGCAGCCAAGATTTATACAGAGCTAACTATGGCTACACCTTC. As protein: CASSQDLYRANYGYTF.

CDR3 amino acids: CASSQDRGREQYF. In DNA form, the CDR3 reads TGTGCCAGCAGCCAAGACAGGGGGCGGGAGCAGTACTTC. This sequence joins TRBV3-1 (or the pseudogene TRBV3-2) and TRBJ2-7; TRBD1 agrees at 8 bases. This CDR3 spans 13 amino acids. Trimming at V came to 0 bases and at J to 7 bases, leaving 2 bases not matched to a gene. Germline CDR1 is LGHDT and CDR2 is YNNKEL (reference sequence).

DNA for the CDR3: TGTGCCAGCGGGGCGGGGGCATACGAGCAGTACTTC. Translated: CASGAGAYEQYF. The chain has TRBV4-2 and TRBJ2-7; D may be TRBD2 (7 bases). Trimming shortened V by 8 bases and J by 4 bases, and 12 bases separated the two germline ends. Germline CDR1 LGHNA, CDR2 YNFKEQ. CDR3 length: 12 residues.

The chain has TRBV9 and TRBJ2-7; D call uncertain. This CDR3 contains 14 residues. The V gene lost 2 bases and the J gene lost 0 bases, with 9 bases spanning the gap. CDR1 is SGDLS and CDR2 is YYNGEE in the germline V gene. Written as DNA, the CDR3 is TGTGCCAGCAGCGTTGGCGGCAGCTCCTACGAGCAGTACTTC. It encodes CASSVGGSSYEQYF.

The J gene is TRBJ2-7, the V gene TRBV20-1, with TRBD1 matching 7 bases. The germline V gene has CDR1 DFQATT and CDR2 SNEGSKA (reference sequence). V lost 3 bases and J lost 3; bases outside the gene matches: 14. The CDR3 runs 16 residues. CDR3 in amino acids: CSASPLGGRGFYEQYF. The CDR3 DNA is TGCAGTGCTAGTCCCCTTGGGGGCAGGGGGTTCTACGAGCAGTACTTC.

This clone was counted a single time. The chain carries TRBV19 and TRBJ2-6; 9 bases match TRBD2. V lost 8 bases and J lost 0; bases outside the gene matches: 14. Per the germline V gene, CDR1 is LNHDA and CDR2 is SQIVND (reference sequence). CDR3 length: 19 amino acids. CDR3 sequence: CASRQSQAGGFSGANVLTF. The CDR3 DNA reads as TGTGCCAGTCGACAGAGCCAGGCGGGAGGGTTCTCTGGGGCCAACGTCCTGACTTTC.

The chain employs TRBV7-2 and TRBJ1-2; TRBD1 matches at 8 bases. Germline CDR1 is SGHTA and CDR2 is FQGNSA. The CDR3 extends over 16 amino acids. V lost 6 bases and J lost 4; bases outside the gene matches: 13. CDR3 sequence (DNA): TGTGCCAGCAGTCTTAGGACAGGGACCTTGAGCTATGGCTACACCTTC. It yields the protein CASSLRTGTLSYGYTF.

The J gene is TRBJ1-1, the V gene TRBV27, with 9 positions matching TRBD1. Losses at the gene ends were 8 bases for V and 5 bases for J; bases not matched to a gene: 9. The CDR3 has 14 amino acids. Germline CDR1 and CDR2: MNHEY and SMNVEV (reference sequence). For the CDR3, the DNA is TGTGCCAGCGGCTACAGGGGGCGTGAGACTGAAGCTTTCTTT. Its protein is CASGYRGRETEAFF.

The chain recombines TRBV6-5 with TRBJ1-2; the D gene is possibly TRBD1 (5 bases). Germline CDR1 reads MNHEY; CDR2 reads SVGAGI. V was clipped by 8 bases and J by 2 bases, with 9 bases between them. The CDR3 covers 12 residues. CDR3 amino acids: CASHRSNYGYTF. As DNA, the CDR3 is TGTGCCAGCCACAGGTCCAACTATGGCTACACCTTC.

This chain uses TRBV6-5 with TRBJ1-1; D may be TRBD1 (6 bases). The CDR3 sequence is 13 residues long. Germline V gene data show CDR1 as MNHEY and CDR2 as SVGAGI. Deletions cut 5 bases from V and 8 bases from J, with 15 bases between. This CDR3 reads CASSPLGTQEAFF. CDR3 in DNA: TGTGCCAGCAGTCCCCTCGGGACACAAGAAGCTTTCTTT.

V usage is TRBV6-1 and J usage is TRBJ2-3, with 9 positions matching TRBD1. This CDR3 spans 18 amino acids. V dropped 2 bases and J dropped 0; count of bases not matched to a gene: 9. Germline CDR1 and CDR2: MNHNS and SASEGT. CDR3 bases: TGTGCCAGCAGTGAACGGGGACAAGGGACAGGGAGCACAGATACGCAGTATTTT. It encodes CASSERGQGTGSTDTQYF.

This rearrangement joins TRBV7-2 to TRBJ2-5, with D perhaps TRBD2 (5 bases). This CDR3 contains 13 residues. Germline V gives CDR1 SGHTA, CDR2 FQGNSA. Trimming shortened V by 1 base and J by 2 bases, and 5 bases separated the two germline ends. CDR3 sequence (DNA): TGTGCCAGCAGCTTAGGACTACAAGAGACCCAGTACTTC. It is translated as CASSLGLQETQYF.

CDR3 nucleotide sequence: TGTGCCAGCAGCACAGGGACCTCCAATGAAAAACTGTTTTTT. This codes for CASSTGTSNEKLFF. The chain recombines TRBV9 with TRBJ1-4; D is possibly TRBD1 (6 bases). V was cut by 4 bases and J by 5 bases, with 12 bases left in between. Germline CDR1 and CDR2: SGDLS and YYNGEE. CDR3 size: 14 residues.

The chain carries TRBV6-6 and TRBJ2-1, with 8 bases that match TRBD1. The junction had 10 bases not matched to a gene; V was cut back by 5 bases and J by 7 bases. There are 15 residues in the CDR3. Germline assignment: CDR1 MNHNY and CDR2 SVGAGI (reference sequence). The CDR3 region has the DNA TGTGCCAGCAGTAATAGTTGGACAGGGAATAATGAGCAGTTCTTC. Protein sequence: CASSNSWTGNNEQFF.

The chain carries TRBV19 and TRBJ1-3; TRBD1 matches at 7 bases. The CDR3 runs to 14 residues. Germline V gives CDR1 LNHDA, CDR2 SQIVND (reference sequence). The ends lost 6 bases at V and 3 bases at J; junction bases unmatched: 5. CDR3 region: CASRTDRNGNTIYF. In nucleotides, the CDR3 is TGTGCCAGTAGGACGGACAGGAATGGAAACACCATATATTTT.

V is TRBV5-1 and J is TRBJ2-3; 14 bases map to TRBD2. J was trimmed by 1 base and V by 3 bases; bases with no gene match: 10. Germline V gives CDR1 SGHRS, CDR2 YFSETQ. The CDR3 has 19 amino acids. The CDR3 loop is CASSSGLAGGRVGTDTQYF. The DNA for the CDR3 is TGCGCCAGCAGCTCCGGACTAGCGGGGGGACGGGTCGGCACAGATACGCAGTATTTT.

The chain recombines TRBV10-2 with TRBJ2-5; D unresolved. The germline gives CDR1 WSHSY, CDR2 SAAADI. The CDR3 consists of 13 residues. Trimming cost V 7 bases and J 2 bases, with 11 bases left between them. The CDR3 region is CASTWAGQETQYF. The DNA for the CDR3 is TGCGCCAGCACATGGGCAGGTCAAGAGACCCAGTACTTC.

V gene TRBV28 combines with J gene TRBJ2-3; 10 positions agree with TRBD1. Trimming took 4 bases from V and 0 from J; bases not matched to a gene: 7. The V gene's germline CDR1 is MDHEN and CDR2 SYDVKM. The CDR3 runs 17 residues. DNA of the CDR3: TGTGCCAGCAGTTCTCGGACAGGGGGGACTAGCACAGATACGCAGTATTTT. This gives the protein CASSSRTGGTSTDTQYF.

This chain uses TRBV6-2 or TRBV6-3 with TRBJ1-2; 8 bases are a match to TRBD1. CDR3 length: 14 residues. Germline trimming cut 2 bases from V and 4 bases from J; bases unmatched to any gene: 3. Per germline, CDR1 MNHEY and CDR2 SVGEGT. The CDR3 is CASSYVGQGYGYTF. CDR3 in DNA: TGTGCCAGCAGTTACGTTGGACAGGGCTATGGCTACACCTTC.

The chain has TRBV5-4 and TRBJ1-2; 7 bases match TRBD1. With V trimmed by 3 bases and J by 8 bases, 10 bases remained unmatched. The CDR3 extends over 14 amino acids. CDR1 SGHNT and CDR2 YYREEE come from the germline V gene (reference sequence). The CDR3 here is CASSSDGQALGYTF. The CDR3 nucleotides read TGTGCCAGCAGCTCTGATGGACAGGCCTTAGGCTACACCTTC.

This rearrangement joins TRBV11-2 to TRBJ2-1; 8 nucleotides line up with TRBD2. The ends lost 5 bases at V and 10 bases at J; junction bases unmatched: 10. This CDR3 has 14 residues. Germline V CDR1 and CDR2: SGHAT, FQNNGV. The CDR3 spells CASSSLAGGWEQFF. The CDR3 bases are TGTGCCAGCAGCAGTCTGGCGGGGGGTTGGGAGCAGTTCTTC.

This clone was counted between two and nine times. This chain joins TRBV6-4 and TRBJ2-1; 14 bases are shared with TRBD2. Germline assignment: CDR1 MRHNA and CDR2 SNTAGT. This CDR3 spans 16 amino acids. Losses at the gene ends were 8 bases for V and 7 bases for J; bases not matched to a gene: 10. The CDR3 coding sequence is TGTGCCAGCTCCGCGACTAGCGGGGGGGCGGGAAATGAGCAGTTCTTC. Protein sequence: CASSATSGGAGNEQFF.

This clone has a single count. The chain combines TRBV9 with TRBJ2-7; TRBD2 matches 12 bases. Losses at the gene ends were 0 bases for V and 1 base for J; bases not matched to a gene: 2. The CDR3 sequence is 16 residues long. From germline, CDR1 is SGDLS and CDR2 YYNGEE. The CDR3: CASSVASGGASYEQYF. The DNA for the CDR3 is TGTGCCAGCAGCGTAGCTAGCGGGGGGGCTTCCTACGAGCAGTACTTC.

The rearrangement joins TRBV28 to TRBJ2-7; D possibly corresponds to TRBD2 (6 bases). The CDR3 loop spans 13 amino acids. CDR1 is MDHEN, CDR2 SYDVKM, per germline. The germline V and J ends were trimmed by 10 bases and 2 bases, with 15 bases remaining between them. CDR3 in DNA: TGTGCCACCATTGGTGGGGAGGCCTACGAGCAGTACTTC. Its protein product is CATIGGEAYEQYF.

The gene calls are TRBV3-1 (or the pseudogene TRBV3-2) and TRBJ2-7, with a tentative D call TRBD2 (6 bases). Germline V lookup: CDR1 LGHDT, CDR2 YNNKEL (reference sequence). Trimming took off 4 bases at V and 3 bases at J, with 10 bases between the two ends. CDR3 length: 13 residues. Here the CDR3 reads CASSLGTYYEQYF. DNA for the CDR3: TGTGCCAGCAGCCTTGGGACTTACTACGAGCAGTACTTC.

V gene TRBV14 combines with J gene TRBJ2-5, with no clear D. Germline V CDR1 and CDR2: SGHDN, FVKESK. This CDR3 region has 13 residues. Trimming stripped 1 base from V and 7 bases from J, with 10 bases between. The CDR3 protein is CASSQGLGGTQYF. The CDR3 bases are TGTGCCAGCAGCCAAGGTCTCGGTGGGACCCAGTACTTC.